The 29 T cell receptor beta chains presented below share a single source sample, sequenced in a study of beta chain features in type 1 diabetes. The isolated RNA, all of it, was reverse transcribed, so expressed TCRB transcripts were what got sequenced. Sequencing was performed with immunoSEQ multiplex PCR; in TCRdb, only in-frame clones are kept and a portion is missing. The sample yields 600,000 to 650,000 clones, 15% to 17% seen once. The sample was naive CD4+ T cells from blood. The receptors derive from a man between 18 and 35 years old in good health.

The V call is TRBV25-1, the J call TRBJ1-4, with D maybe TRBD1 (5 bases). The CDR3 is 14 amino acids. V was cut by 0 bases and J by 6 bases, with 8 bases left in between. Germline CDR1 reads MGHDK; CDR2 reads SYGVNS. The CDR3 coding sequence is TGTGCCAGCAGTGAATACCGAGGGGATGAAAAACTGTTTTTT. Translation gives CASSEYRGDEKLFF.

The chain combines TRBV6-4 with TRBJ2-3; TRBD1 is a possible D gene (5 bases). Germline lookup yields CDR1 MRHNA and CDR2 SNTAGT. This CDR3 comprises 14 residues. The V gene lost 6 bases and the J gene lost 0 bases, with 10 bases spanning the gap. CDR3 coding DNA: TGTGCCAGCAGCTCCAGGGCTAGCACAGATACGCAGTATTTT. Its protein is CASSSRASTDTQYF.

The chain uses TRBV4-1 and TRBJ2-5; either TRBD1 or TRBD2 may fit D (6 bases each). The CDR3 consists of 15 residues. Germline-derived CDR1 and CDR2 are MGHRA and YSYEKL. Trimming cost V 4 bases and J 5 bases, with 17 bases left between them. The CDR3 bases are TGCGCCAGCAGCCTAGCCACAGGGAGGAGGGAGACCCAGTACTTC. Residues: CASSLATGRRETQYF.

V usage is TRBV5-6 and J usage is TRBJ2-5, with a tentative D call TRBD2 (5 bases). The V gene lost 2 bases and the J gene lost 5 bases, with 13 bases spanning the gap. There are 14 residues in the CDR3. Germline CDR1 and CDR2: SGHDT and YYEEEE. As DNA, the CDR3 is TGTGCCAGCAGCTTTAGCGTGAATGAGGAGACCCAGTACTTC. This codes for CASSFSVNEETQYF. Drawing the rest from reference TRBV5-6 and TRBJ2-5, the complete variable domain is DAGVTQSPTHLIKTRGQQVTLRCSPKSGHDTVSWYQQALGQGPQFIFQYYEEEERQRGNFPDRFSGHQFPNYSSELNVNALLLGDSALYLCASSFSVNEETQYFGPGTRLLVL.

This clone was observed a handful of times. The chain combines TRBV6-5 with TRBJ2-1; 8 nucleotides agree with TRBD2. CDR3 length: 15 residues. Germline lookup yields CDR1 MNHEY and CDR2 SVGAGI. Trimming took 0 bases from V and 10 from J; bases not matched to a gene: 8. CDR3 sequence: CASSYSGGRYGEQFF. The CDR3 DNA reads as TGTGCCAGCAGTTACTCTGGCGGGAGGTATGGGGAGCAGTTCTTC.

This clone has a handful of counts. The rearrangement uses TRBV7-9 and TRBJ1-6, with TRBD1 matching 7 bases. The length of the CDR3 is 15 residues. Trimming removed 5 bases from V and 6 bases from J; junction bases left unmatched: 7. Germline lookup yields CDR1 SEHNR and CDR2 FQNEAQ (reference sequence). CDR3 nucleotide sequence: TGTGCCAGCAGCCCAGGGGGGACACCTAATTCACCCCTCCACTTT. This translates into CASSPGGTPNSPLHF.

V and J are TRBV5-4 and TRBJ2-1, with TRBD1 matching over 10 bases. The CDR3 covers 18 residues. The germline gives CDR1 SGHNT, CDR2 YYREEE (reference sequence). Trimming cost V 2 bases and J 6 bases; bases outside gene matches: 14. CDR3 nucleotides: TGTGCCAGCAGCTTAGGGATGTTTCGGGACAGGGGCCCCAATGAGCAGTTCTTC. Amino acid sequence: CASSLGMFRDRGPNEQFF.

About this clone itself: Distinct nucleotide sequences in the sample also encode this CDR3. This chain joins TRBV5-4 and TRBJ1-1; D might be TRBD1 (6 bases). The CDR3 spans 12 residues. Germline CDR1 reads SGHNT; CDR2 reads YYREEE (reference sequence). Trimming took off 4 bases at V and 5 bases at J, with 9 bases between the two ends. CDR3 coding DNA: TGTGCCAGCAGCCGAGGGGGGACTGAAGCTTTCTTT. It codes for CASSRGGTEAFF.

DNA of the CDR3: TGTGCCAGCAGCGCGGGACAGGGGCGCCGGGAGACCCAGTACTTC. Protein: CASSAGQGRRETQYF. This rearrangement joins TRBV11-2 to TRBJ2-5, with 10 bases aligning to TRBD1. V was pared by 5 bases and J by 5 bases, with 8 bases of the junction left unmatched. CDR3 size: 15 residues. The germline CDR1 and CDR2 sequences are SGHAT and FQNNGV.

This sequence joins TRBV27 and TRBJ2-7; D is possibly TRBD2 (5 bases). V gave up 2 bases and J gave up 3 bases, with 11 bases separating them. Germline values: CDR1 MNHEY, CDR2 SMNVEV (reference sequence). CDR3 length: 14 amino acids. CDR3 sequence reads: CASSLVPGNYEQYF. CDR3 nucleotides: TGTGCCAGCAGTTTAGTTCCGGGGAACTACGAGCAGTACTTC.

The chain uses TRBV9 and TRBJ1-3, with D uncertain. V was clipped by 0 bases and J by 0 bases, with 7 bases between them. Germline CDR1 and CDR2: SGDLS and YYNGEE. The CDR3 consists of 15 residues. The CDR3 DNA is TGTGCCAGCAGCGTAGGACTGGGCTCTGGAAACACCATATATTTT. Its protein product is CASSVGLGSGNTIYF.

In the case of this clone: The junction departs from the called germline gene at one end, perhaps through a read error. The rearrangement uses TRBV5-4 and TRBJ2-7; 10 positions agree with TRBD1. Germline V gene sequence: CDR1 SGHNT, CDR2 YYREEE (reference sequence). The CDR3 is made up of 11 amino acids. In DNA form, the CDR3 reads TGTGCCAGCAGCGTGGGACAGGGGCGGACCTTC. Amino acids: CASSVGQGRTF.

The chain couples TRBV18 to TRBJ1-5; D is possibly TRBD1 (6 bases). Germline CDR1 KGHSH, CDR2 LQKENI. The CDR3 loop spans 14 amino acids. V was pared by 3 bases and J by 7 bases, with 13 bases between. The CDR3 spells CASSPQGIGQPQHF. In DNA form, the CDR3 reads TGTGCCAGCTCACCGCAGGGGATCGGGCAGCCCCAGCATTTT.

This clone was recorded a few times. This sequence joins TRBV28 and TRBJ2-6, with D perhaps TRBD2 (5 bases). CDR3 length equals 16 residues. V lost 10 bases to trimming and J lost 2 bases, with 18 bases between them. Germline V gene data show CDR1 as MDHEN and CDR2 as SYDVKM. The CDR3 nucleotides read TGTGCCACCCAGTTTATATACGGGGCTGGGGCCAACGTCCTGACTTTC. It is translated as CATQFIYGAGANVLTF. The entire variable domain, with the rest obtained from reference TRBV28 and TRBJ2-6, is as follows: DVKVTQSSRYLVKRTGEKVFLECVQDMDHENMFWYRQDPGLGLRLIYFSYDVKMKEKGDIPEGYSVSREKKERFSLILESASTNQTSMYLCATQFIYGAGANVLTFGAGSRLTVL.

This sequence joins TRBV2 and TRBJ2-7; TRBD2 agrees at 9 bases. The J segment lost 2 bases and the V segment lost 7 bases, leaving 9 bases of the junction unmatched. This CDR3 region has 15 residues. Looked up from germline, CDR1 is SNHLY and CDR2 is FYNNEI. In DNA form, the CDR3 reads TGTGCCAGCAAGCTCACTAGCGGGCCCACCTACGAGCAGTACTTC. Translating gives CASKLTSGPTYEQYF.

This chain links TRBV5-1 with TRBJ1-2; 8 nucleotides align to TRBD1. The germline V gene encodes CDR1 SGHRS and CDR2 YFSETQ. This CDR3 is built from 17 residues. Trimming cost V 0 bases and J 8 bases; bases outside gene matches: 15. CDR3 in amino acids: CASSLVGTGEISWGYTF. Written as DNA, the CDR3 is TGCGCCAGCAGCTTGGTTGGGACAGGCGAAATTTCGTGGGGCTACACCTTC.

This rearrangement joins TRBV6-5 to TRBJ2-7; tentatively, D is TRBD1 (5 bases). V lost 5 bases and J 3 bases, leaving 17 bases between the germline ends. This CDR3 contains 15 residues. The V gene's germline CDR1 is MNHEY and CDR2 SVGAGI. CDR3 protein: CASSPQGFLVYEQYF. CDR3 bases: TGTGCCAGCAGTCCCCAGGGTTTTTTGGTCTACGAGCAGTACTTC.

The chain joins TRBV19 to TRBJ2-7; 8 bases align to TRBD1. There are 15 residues in the CDR3. The germline V gene encodes CDR1 LNHDA and CDR2 SQIVND (reference sequence). V shed 3 bases, J shed 4 bases, and the junction held 8 bases outside the gene matches. The CDR3 DNA reads TGTGCCAGTAGTATTTCGGGACAGGCCGTTTACGAGCAGTACTTC. This sequence encodes CASSISGQAVYEQYF.

There are a few counts of this clone. The rearrangement joins TRBV7-8 to TRBJ2-3; D not resolved. Trimming cost V 1 base and J 0 bases, with 8 bases left between them. The CDR3 extends over 15 amino acids. Germline assignment: CDR1 SGHVS and CDR2 FQNEAQ. CDR3 sequence (DNA): TGTGCCAGCAGCTTAGGGCAGCTTAGCACAGATACGCAGTATTTT. It is translated as CASSLGQLSTDTQYF.

The chain links TRBV6-5 to TRBJ2-7; a weak D match, TRBD1 (6 bases). Germline-derived CDR1 and CDR2 are MNHEY and SVGAGI. The V gene lost 8 bases and the J gene lost 2 bases, with 10 bases spanning the gap. This CDR3 comprises 12 residues. The CDR3 reads CASGGAAYEQYF. CDR3 bases: TGTGCCAGCGGGGGCGCAGCCTACGAGCAGTACTTC.

The CDR3 loop is CASSFRGAGETQYF. The CDR3 bases are TGTGCCAGCAGCTTCCGGGGGGCTGGAGAGACCCAGTACTTC. The genes are TRBV9 and TRBJ2-5, with D possibly matching TRBD2 (7 bases). Germline CDR1 SGDLS, CDR2 YYNGEE. Trimming cost V 4 bases and J 4 bases, with 14 bases left between them. This CDR3 has 14 residues.

In this sample, this clone turned up a few times. This chain links TRBV7-9 with TRBJ2-6; D unresolved. The germline V gene encodes CDR1 SEHNR and CDR2 FQNEAQ (reference sequence). This CDR3 spans 14 amino acids. Trimming stripped 10 bases from V and 3 bases from J, with 13 bases between. Here the CDR3 DNA reads TGTGCCACCACATCGGGTGGTGGGGCCAACGTCCTGACTTTC. Translation: CATTSGGGANVLTF. The full variable domain, in which reference TRBV7-9 and TRBJ2-6 provide the parts outside the CDR3, is DTGVSQNPRHKITKRGQNVTFRCDPISEHNRLYWYRQTLGQGPEFLTYFQNEAQLEKSRLLSDRFSAERPKGSFSTLEIQRTEQGDSAMYLCATTSGGGANVLTFGAGSRLTVL.

The table lists this clone with a few counts. Different DNA sequences within this sample yield the same CDR3. J is TRBJ2-5 and V is TRBV18; a weak D match, TRBD1 (5 bases). Per germline, CDR1 KGHSH and CDR2 LQKENI. With 3 bases removed from V and 2 bases from J, the gap between germline ends came to 10 bases. The CDR3 is 14 residues long. The chain's CDR3 is CASSPLTVQETQYF. The DNA of the CDR3 is TGTGCCAGCTCACCCTTGACAGTACAAGAGACCCAGTACTTC.

The V gene is TRBV7-9, the J gene TRBJ2-5, with 7 nucleotides matching TRBD2. Germline CDR1 and CDR2: SEHNR and FQNEAQ (reference sequence). The CDR3 consists of 15 residues. The V gene end was trimmed by 4 bases and the J gene end by 3 bases; junction bases not matched to a gene: 8. CDR3 residues: CASSSPRTREETQYF. CDR3 DNA sequence: TGTGCCAGCAGCTCCCCAAGGACTAGAGAAGAGACCCAGTACTTC.

The chain couples TRBV7-2 to TRBJ2-7; TRBD2 matches at 7 bases. The junction had 7 bases not matched to a gene; V was cut back by 4 bases and J by 4 bases. This CDR3 contains 14 residues. CDR1 and CDR2 from the germline V gene are SGHTA and FQGNSA. The CDR3 sequence is CASSSGLVLYEQYF. CDR3 coding DNA: TGTGCCAGCAGCTCAGGACTAGTTCTGTACGAGCAGTACTTC. Full variable domain (remainder filled in from reference TRBV7-2 and TRBJ2-7): GAGVSQSPSNKVTEKGKDVELRCDPISGHTALYWYRQSLGQGLEFLIYFQGNSAPDKSGLPSDRFSAERTGGSVSTLTIQRTQQEDSAVYLCASSSGLVLYEQYFGPGTRLTVT.

This clone was detected a few times. The rearrangement links TRBV4-1 to TRBJ2-1; D not resolved. The CDR3 covers 13 residues. Germline V lookup: CDR1 MGHRA, CDR2 YSYEKL. With 0 bases removed from V and 12 bases from J, the gap between germline ends came to 12 bases. CDR3 nucleotide sequence: TGCGCCAGCAGCCAAGATAATGCCAGACCGCAGTTCTTC. Translating gives CASSQDNARPQFF.

This clone showed up just a few times. The V call is TRBV29-1, the J call TRBJ1-6, with TRBD1 matching over 9 bases. CDR3 length equals 13 residues. Per germline, CDR1 SQVTM and CDR2 ANQGSEA. Trimming at V came to 4 bases and at J to 7 bases, leaving 2 bases not matched to a gene. The CDR3 here is CSVGTGENSPLHF. In nucleotides, the CDR3 is TGCAGCGTTGGGACAGGGGAAAATTCACCCCTCCACTTT.

In its sample, this clone was seen a few times. This chain links TRBV7-2 with TRBJ1-6; possible D gene TRBD1, 5 bases. The CDR3 is 15 amino acids. Trimming stripped 7 bases from V and 4 bases from J, with 14 bases between. The V gene's germline CDR1 is SGHTA and CDR2 FQGNSA. The CDR3 loop reads CASTLTRQYNSPLHF. The CDR3 coding sequence is TGTGCCAGCACCCTAACCAGACAGTATAATTCACCCCTCCACTTT. The entire variable domain, with the rest obtained from reference TRBV7-2 and TRBJ1-6, is as follows: GAGVSQSPSNKVTEKGKDVELRCDPISGHTALYWYRQSLGQGLEFLIYFQGNSAPDKSGLPSDRFSAERTGGSVSTLTIQRTQQEDSAVYLCASTLTRQYNSPLHFGNGTRLTVT.

This clone was seen only a few times. The chain joins TRBV7-2 to TRBJ1-2; TRBD1 is a possible D gene (6 bases). The V gene's germline CDR1 is SGHTA and CDR2 FQGNSA. V shed 5 bases and J shed 7 bases, with 23 bases lying between them. The CDR3 length is 16 residues. The DNA for the CDR3 is TGTGCCAGCAGCCGCCGACAGGAACGGGTTGGCGGTGGCTACACCTTC. It codes for CASSRRQERVGGGYTF.